What follows are 2 T cell receptor beta chains derived from one specimen sequenced in a study of cytotoxic CD8 clonotypes in ibrutinib-treated CLL. Sequencing used immunoSEQ multiplex PCR; TCRdb keeps in-frame clones, though not all of them. The profile covers roughly 330,000 clones, with roughly 67% appearing a single time and roughly 6.8% taken by the ten largest. This specimen consisted of PBMCs, obtained after 36 months of ibrutinib treatment. The receptor source for this set is a human donor with chronic lymphocytic leukemia.

This clone was observed a handful of times. V gene TRBV18 combines with J gene TRBJ2-1; 9 bases are shared with TRBD1. V lost 3 bases, J lost 8 bases, and 8 bases stayed unmatched. Per the germline V gene, CDR1 is KGHSH and CDR2 is LQKENI. The CDR3 runs 15 residues. The CDR3 region has the DNA TGTGCCAGCTCACCTCCGGGACAGGGTGACGATGAGCAGTTCTTC. It yields the protein CASSPPGQGDDEQFF. Based on the CDR3 plus reference TRBV18 and TRBJ2-1, the full variable domain is NAGVMQNPRHLVRRRGQEARLRCSPMKGHSHVYWYRQLPEEGLKFMVYLQKENIIDESGMPKERFSAEFPKEGPSILRIQQVVRGDSAAYFCASSPPGQGDDEQFFGPGTRLTVL.

This clone was observed a single time. The genes are TRBV19 and TRBJ2-2, with D hard to call. This CDR3 is built from 12 residues. Germline V gene data show CDR1 as LNHDA and CDR2 as SQIVND (reference sequence). The germline V and J ends were trimmed by 2 bases and 7 bases, with 5 bases remaining between them. CDR3 nucleotides: TGTGCCAGTAGTATACCGGGCGGGGAGCTGTTTTTT. Amino acid sequence: CASSIPGGELFF.